This TCR beta chain was captured in a study of blood T cell repertoires in COVID-19. Clones were sequenced by immunoSEQ multiplex PCR, and TCRdb holds only the in-frame ones, with some missing. The sample carries 85,000 to 120,000 clones, about 72% recorded once. Trimming stripped 1 base from V and 2 bases from J, with 7 bases between. The CDR3 has 14 residues. The germline V gene encodes CDR1 SNHLY and CDR2 FYNNEI. Specimen: peripheral blood. The TCR comes from a man in his fifties or sixties with active or convalescent COVID-19. The chain employs TRBV2 and TRBJ2-3; unclear D gene. CDR3 residues: CASSEGRTTDTQYF. Written as DNA, the CDR3 is TGTGCCAGCAGTGAAGGGAGAACCACAGATACGCAGTATTTT.